This TCR beta chain was sequenced for a study of response to subunit inactivated influenza vaccine. This CDR3 region has 14 residues. Germline lookup yields CDR1 ENHRY and CDR2 SYGVKD. V was trimmed by 2 bases and J by 8 bases, leaving 12 bases between them. This clonotype was counted a few times. Its antigen is as yet unknown. Study-wide points: The study's authors posited that every seasonal influenza vaccination enlists few new T cells.

Each CDR3 protein gets one entry after TCRdb re-called the RT-PCR reads with MiXCR. The sample includes roughly 170,000 distinct CDR3 sequences, around 8.8% of them seen just once. The sample in question was non-naive T cells sorted from PBMCs, obtained on the day of vaccination. This receptor was taken from a man aged 45-60 years who received an inactivated influenza vaccine. The chain joins TRBV10-3 to TRBJ2-2, with a possible D match to TRBD2 (5 bases). The chain's CDR3 is CAISEEITGGELFF. Here the CDR3 DNA reads TGTGCCATCAGTGAGGAAATTACGGGAGGGGAGCTGTTTTTT.